The sequence of this T cell receptor beta chain was determined in a study of CD8+ T cells in alopecia areata. Whole-study findings and limits: Alopecia totalis/universalis scalp especially showed more expanded CD8+ clones than normal scalp. TCRs were shared less clearly across patients than in mice, possibly for HLA-related reasons.

This clone was observed a few times. Its cognate antigen is unknown. As the sequencing template, cDNA was produced by extracting RNA and reverse transcribing it. TCRdb's copy holds only in-frame clones and misses some; the assay was immunoSEQ multiplex PCR. Of roughly 150,000 clones detected, 50% to 60% appear once; the ten largest clones hold approximately 4.3%. The CDR3 loop spans 14 amino acids. CDR1 is SGHDN, CDR2 FVKESK, per germline. Trimming cost V 0 bases and J 6 bases, with 12 bases left between them. The sequencing input was CD4+ T cells sorted from blood. This sequence joins TRBV14 and TRBJ2-7; D possibly uses TRBD1 or TRBD2 (5 bases each). This receptor was identified in a human donor in good health. CDR3 protein: CASSQEERGSEQYF. The CDR3 DNA reads TGTGCCAGCAGCCAAGAAGAGAGGGGTTCCGAGCAGTACTTC.